This T cell receptor beta chain was sequenced in a study of technical replicates of blood from several donors. Measured with immunoSEQ multiplex PCR; TCRdb has only the in-frame clones, and not every one. The data contain approximately 89,000 clones, approximately 93% of them singletons. CDR1 SGHRS and CDR2 YFSETQ come from the germline V gene. The V and J ends lost 4 bases and 2 bases respectively, with 18 bases between them. This CDR3 contains 16 residues. The chain is built from TRBV5-1 and TRBJ1-1, with D possibly matching TRBD1 (5 bases). The sample comprised T cells isolated from PBMCs. The source of this sequence is a human donor in good health. The CDR3 nucleotides read TGCGCCAGCAGCATCGGGGGTGGGTTCGGAAACACTGAAGCTTTCTTT. Translation gives CASSIGGGFGNTEAFF.